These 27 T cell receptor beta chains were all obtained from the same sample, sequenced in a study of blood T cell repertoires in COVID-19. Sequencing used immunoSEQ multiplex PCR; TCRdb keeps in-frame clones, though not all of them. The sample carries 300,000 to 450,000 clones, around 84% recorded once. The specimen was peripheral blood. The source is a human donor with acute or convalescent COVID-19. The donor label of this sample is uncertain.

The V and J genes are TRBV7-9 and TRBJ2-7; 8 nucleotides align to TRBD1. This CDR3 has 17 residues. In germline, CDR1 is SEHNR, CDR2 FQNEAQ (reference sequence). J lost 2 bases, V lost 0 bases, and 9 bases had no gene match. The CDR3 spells CASSLAQVGQGPYEQYF. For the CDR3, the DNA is TGTGCCAGCAGCTTAGCGCAGGTAGGACAGGGCCCCTACGAGCAGTACTTC. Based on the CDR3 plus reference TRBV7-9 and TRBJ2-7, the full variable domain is DTGVSQNPRHKITKRGQNVTFRCDPISEHNRLYWYRQTLGQGPEFLTYFQNEAQLEKSRLLSDRFSAERPKGSFSTLEIQRTEQGDSAMYLCASSLAQVGQGPYEQYFGPGTRLTVT.

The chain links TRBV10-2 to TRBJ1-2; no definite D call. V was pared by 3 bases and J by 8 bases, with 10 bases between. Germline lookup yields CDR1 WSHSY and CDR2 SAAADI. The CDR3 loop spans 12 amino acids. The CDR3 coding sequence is TGCGCCAGCAGTGATTCACCCAGAGGCTACACCTTC. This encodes CASSDSPRGYTF.

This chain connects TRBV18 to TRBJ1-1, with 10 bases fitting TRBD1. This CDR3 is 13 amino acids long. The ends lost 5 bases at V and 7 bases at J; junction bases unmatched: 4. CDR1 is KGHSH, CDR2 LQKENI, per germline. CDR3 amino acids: CASSTRDRGEAFF. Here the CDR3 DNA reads TGTGCCAGCTCAACCCGGGACAGGGGTGAAGCTTTCTTT.

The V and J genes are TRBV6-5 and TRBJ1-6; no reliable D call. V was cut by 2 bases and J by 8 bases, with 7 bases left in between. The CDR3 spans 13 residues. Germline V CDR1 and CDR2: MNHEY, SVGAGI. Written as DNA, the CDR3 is TGTGCCAGCAGTTACCGCGGGTATTCACCCCTCCACTTT. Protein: CASSYRGYSPLHF.

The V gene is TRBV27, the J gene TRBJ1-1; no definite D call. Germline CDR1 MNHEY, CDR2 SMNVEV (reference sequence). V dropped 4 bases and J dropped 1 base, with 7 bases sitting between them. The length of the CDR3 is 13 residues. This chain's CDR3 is CASSYNRNTEAFF. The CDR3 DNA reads TGTGCCAGCAGTTACAACAGGAACACTGAAGCTTTCTTT.

In nucleotides, the CDR3 is TGTGCCAGCGGAAGGACAGGGCTGGAAGAAAACTATGGCTACACCTTC. As protein: CASGRTGLEENYGYTF. The chain carries TRBV25-1 and TRBJ1-2, with TRBD1 identical over 8 bases. Germline V lookup: CDR1 MGHDK, CDR2 SYGVNS. The CDR3 sequence is 16 residues long. The ends lost 8 bases at V and 2 bases at J; junction bases unmatched: 13.

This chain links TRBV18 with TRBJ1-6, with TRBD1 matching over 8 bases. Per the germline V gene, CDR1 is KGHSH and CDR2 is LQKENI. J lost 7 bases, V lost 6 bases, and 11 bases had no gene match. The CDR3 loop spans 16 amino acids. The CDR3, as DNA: TGTGCCAGCTCCCCCTTTGGACAGGGCGAAAATTCACCCCTCCACTTT. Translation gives CASSPFGQGENSPLHF. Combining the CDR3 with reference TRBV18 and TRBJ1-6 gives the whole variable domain NAGVMQNPRHLVRRRGQEARLRCSPMKGHSHVYWYRQLPEEGLKFMVYLQKENIIDESGMPKERFSAEFPKEGPSILRIQQVVRGDSAAYFCASSPFGQGENSPLHFGNGTRLTVT.

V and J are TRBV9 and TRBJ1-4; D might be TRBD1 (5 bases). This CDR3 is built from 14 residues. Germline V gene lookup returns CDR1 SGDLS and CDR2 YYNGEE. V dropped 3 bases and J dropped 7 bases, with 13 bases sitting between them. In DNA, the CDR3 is TGTGCCAGCAGCGGGCCTTCCGGGGGTGAAAAACTGTTTTTT. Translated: CASSGPSGGEKLFF. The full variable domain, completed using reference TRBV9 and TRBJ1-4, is DSGVTQTPKHLITATGQRVTLRCSPRSGDLSVYWYQQSLDQGLQFLIQYYNGEERAKGNILERFSAQQFPDLHSELNLSSLELGDSALYFCASSGPSGGEKLFFGSGTQLSVL.

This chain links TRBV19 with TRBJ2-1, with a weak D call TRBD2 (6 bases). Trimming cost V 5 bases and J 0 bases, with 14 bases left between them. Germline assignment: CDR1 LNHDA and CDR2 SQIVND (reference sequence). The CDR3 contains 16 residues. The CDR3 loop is CASSPERVRSYNEQFF. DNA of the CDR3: TGTGCCAGTAGTCCCGAGCGGGTACGCTCCTACAATGAGCAGTTCTTC.

This CDR3 reads CASSFYNVYEQYF. CDR3 nucleotide sequence: TGCGCCAGCAGCTTTTATAATGTCTACGAGCAGTACTTC. The chain recombines TRBV5-1 with TRBJ2-7; unclear D gene. This CDR3 is 13 amino acids long. V lost 2 bases and J 3 bases, leaving 9 bases between the germline ends. Germline values: CDR1 SGHRS, CDR2 YFSETQ.

DNA of the CDR3: TGTGCCAGCCGTGCGGGAACGACAGATACGCAGTATTTT. Translation gives CASRAGTTDTQYF. This rearrangement joins TRBV9 to TRBJ2-3; tentatively, D is TRBD2 (6 bases). The CDR3 runs 13 residues. CDR1 and CDR2 (germline): SGDLS, YYNGEE. V was trimmed by 7 bases and J by 3 bases, leaving 12 bases between them.

This chain's CDR3 is CASSLLRGTSGTYNEQFF. The DNA for the CDR3 is TGTGCCAGCAGCCTTCTCAGGGGGACTAGCGGTACCTACAATGAGCAGTTCTTC. The chain combines TRBV7-9 with TRBJ2-1, with TRBD2 matching 11 bases. J lost 2 bases, V lost 5 bases, and 11 bases had no gene match. Germline CDR1 SEHNR, CDR2 FQNEAQ (reference sequence). This CDR3 contains 18 residues.

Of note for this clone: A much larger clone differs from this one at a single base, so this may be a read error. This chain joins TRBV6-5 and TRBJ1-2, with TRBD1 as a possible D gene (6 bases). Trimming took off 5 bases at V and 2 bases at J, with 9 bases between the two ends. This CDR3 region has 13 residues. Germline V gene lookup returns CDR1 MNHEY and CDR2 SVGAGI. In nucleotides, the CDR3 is TGTGCCAGCAGTCCGGGACACAACTATGGCTACACCTTC. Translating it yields CASSPGHNYGYTF.

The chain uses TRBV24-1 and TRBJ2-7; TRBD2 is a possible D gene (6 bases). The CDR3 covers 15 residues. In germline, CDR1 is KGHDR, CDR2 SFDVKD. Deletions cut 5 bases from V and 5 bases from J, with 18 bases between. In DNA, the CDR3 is TGTGCCACCAGTGCCGGGCGGGACTCCGGCCACGAGCAGTACTTC. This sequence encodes CATSAGRDSGHEQYF.

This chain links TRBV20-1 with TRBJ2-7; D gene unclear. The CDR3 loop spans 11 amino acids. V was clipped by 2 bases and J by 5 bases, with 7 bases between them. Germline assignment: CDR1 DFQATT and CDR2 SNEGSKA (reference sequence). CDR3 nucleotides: TGCAGTGCTAGATTGTTAGACGAGCAGTACTTC. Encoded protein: CSARLLDEQYF.

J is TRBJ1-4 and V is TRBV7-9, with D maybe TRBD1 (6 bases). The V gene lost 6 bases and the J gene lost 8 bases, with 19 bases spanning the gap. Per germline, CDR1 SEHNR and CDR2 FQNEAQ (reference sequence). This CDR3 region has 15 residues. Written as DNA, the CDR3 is TGTGCCAGCAGGCCCCTGGGGGCTGGGAGCGAAAAACTGTTTTTT. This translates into CASRPLGAGSEKLFF.

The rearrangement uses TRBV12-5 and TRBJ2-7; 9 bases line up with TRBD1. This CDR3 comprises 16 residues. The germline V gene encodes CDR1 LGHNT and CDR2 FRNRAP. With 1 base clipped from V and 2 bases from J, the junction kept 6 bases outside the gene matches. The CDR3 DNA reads TGTGCTAGTGGTTTGGATTCAGGGACAGGGACCTACGAGCAGTACTTC. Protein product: CASGLDSGTGTYEQYF.

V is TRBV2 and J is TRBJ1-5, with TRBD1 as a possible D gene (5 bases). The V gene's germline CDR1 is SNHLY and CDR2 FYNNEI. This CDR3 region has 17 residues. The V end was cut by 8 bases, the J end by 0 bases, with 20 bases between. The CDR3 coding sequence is TGTGCCAGCCAAAGGTTCGGCCAGGGATATAGCAATCAGCCCCAGCATTTT. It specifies CASQRFGQGYSNQPQHF.

CDR3 amino acids: CASSLRQRNEKLFF. In DNA, the CDR3 is TGTGCCAGCAGCCTTCGACAGCGAAATGAAAAACTGTTTTTT. This chain uses TRBV3-1 (or the pseudogene TRBV3-2) with TRBJ1-4, with D maybe TRBD1 (5 bases). Germline V gene lookup returns CDR1 LGHDT and CDR2 YNNKEL (reference sequence). This CDR3 has 14 amino acids. V dropped 4 bases and J dropped 5 bases, with 11 bases sitting between them.

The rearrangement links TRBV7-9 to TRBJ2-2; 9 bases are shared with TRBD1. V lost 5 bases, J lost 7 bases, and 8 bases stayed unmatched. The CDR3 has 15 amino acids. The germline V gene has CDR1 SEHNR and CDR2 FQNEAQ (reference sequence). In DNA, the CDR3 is TGTGCCAGCAGCCTTCCAACAGGGGGCAGCGGGGAGCTGTTTTTT. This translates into CASSLPTGGSGELFF. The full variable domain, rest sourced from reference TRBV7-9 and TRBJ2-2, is DTGVSQNPRHKITKRGQNVTFRCDPISEHNRLYWYRQTLGQGPEFLTYFQNEAQLEKSRLLSDRFSAERPKGSFSTLEIQRTEQGDSAMYLCASSLPTGGSGELFFGEGSRLTVL.

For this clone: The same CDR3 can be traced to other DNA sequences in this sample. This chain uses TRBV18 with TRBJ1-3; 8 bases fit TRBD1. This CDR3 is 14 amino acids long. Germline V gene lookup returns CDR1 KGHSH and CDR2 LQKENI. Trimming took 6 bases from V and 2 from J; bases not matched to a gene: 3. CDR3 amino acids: CASSPDRAGNTIYF. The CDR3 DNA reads TGTGCCAGCTCCCCGGACAGGGCTGGAAACACCATATATTTT.

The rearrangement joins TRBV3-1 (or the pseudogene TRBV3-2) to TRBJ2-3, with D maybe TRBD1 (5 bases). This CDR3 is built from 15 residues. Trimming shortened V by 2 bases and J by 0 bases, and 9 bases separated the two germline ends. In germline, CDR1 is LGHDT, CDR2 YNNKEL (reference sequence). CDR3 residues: CASSQHRRSTDTQYF. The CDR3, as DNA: TGTGCCAGCAGCCAACACAGGAGAAGCACAGATACGCAGTATTTT.

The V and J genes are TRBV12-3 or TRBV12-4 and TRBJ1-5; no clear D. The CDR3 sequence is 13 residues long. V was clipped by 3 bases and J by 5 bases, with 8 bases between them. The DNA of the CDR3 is TGTGCCAGCAGTTTGGGAGTTTATCAGCCCCAGCATTTT. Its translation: CASSLGVYQPQHF.

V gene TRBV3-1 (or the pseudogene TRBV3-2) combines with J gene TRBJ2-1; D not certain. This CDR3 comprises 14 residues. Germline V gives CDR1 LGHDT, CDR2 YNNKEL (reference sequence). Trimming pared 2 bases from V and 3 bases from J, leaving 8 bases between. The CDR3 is CASSQRNSYNEQFF. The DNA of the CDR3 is TGTGCCAGCAGCCAAAGGAACAGCTACAATGAGCAGTTCTTC.

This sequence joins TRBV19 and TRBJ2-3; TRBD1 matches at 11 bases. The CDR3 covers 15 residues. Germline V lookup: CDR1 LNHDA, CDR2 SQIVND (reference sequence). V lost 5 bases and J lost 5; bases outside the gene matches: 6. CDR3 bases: TGTGCCAGTAGTGATCGGACAGGGGGCAAAGATACGCAGTATTTT. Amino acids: CASSDRTGGKDTQYF. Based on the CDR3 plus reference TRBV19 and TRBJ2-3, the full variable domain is DGGITQSPKYLFRKEGQNVTLSCEQNLNHDAMYWYRQDPGQGLRLIYYSQIVNDFQKGDIAEGYSVSREKKESFPLTVTSAQKNPTAFYLCASSDRTGGKDTQYFGPGTRLTVL.

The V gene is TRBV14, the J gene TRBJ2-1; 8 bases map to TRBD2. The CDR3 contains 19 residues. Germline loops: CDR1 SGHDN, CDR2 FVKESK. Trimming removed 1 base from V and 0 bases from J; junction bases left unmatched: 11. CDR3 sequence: CASSQGTGGISYSYNEQFF. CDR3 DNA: TGTGCCAGCAGCCAAGGAACGGGAGGGATATCGTACTCCTACAATGAGCAGTTCTTC.

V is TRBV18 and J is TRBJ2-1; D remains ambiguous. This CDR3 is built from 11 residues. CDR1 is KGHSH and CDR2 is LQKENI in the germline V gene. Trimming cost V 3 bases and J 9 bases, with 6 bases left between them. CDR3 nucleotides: TGTGCCAGCTCACCTTTTCTTGAGCAGTTCTTC. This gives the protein CASSPFLEQFF.